This entry lists 14 T cell receptor beta chains sequenced from one sample in a study of identical twins. TCRdb used MiXCR to reprocess the 5' RACE reads, holding one entry per CDR3 protein. Of roughly 700,000 distinct CDR3 sequences listed, under 9% are singletons. These sequences were also reported in another study, on yellow fever vaccine responses in identical twins.

The sample was PBMCs. Source of these receptors: a woman between 18 and 30 years old in good health.

This clonotype was recorded many times. V gene TRBV12-3 or TRBV12-4 combines with J gene TRBJ2-1, with D perhaps given as TRBD1 or TRBD2 (5 bases each). Between the trimmed V and J ends, which lost 6 bases and 4 bases, there was a span of 10 bases. The CDR3 loop spans 13 amino acids. CDR3 coding DNA: TGTGCCAGCAGCCCCAGGGAGTACAATGAGCAGTTCTTC. Translating it yields CASSPREYNEQFF.

The chain's CDR3 is CASSLETREETQYF. Written as DNA, the CDR3 is TGTGCCAGCAGCTTAGAGACTAGGGAAGAGACCCAGTACTTC. The chain employs TRBV5-6 and TRBJ2-5; D possibly corresponds to TRBD2 (6 bases). This CDR3 has 14 amino acids. The germline gives CDR1 SGHDT, CDR2 YYEEEE. V was shortened by 2 bases and J by 3 bases, with 11 bases between the two germline ends.

This clonotype was recorded at least ten times. The V gene is TRBV28, the J gene TRBJ2-2; no clear D gene. The CDR3 totals 13 residues. The germline CDR1 and CDR2 sequences are MDHEN and SYDVKM. V lost 6 bases and J 2 bases, leaving 7 bases between the germline ends. CDR3 region: CASSTPNTGELFF. CDR3 nucleotide sequence: TGTGCCAGCAGCACCCCTAACACCGGGGAGCTGTTTTTT.

The rearrangement links TRBV5-1 to TRBJ2-3, with 10 bases aligning to TRBD2. Germline values: CDR1 SGHRS, CDR2 YFSETQ. The CDR3 loop spans 16 amino acids. Trimming at V came to 4 bases and at J to 5 bases, leaving 10 bases not matched to a gene. The DNA for the CDR3 is TGCGCCAGCAGCAATTGGGGTTCTAGCGGGAGAGATACGCAGTATTTT. It yields the protein CASSNWGSSGRDTQYF.

This clonotype was picked up one time. This chain joins TRBV7-3 and TRBJ2-5; unclear D gene. Germline loops: CDR1 SGHTA, CDR2 FQGTGA. V dropped 2 bases and J dropped 4 bases, with 14 bases sitting between them. This CDR3 has 15 amino acids. Here the CDR3 reads CASSLSGAERETQYF. In DNA, the CDR3 is TGTGCCAGCAGCTTATCCGGTGCAGAGCGAGAGACCCAGTACTTC.

This clonotype was detected a few times. This chain connects TRBV4-1 to TRBJ2-1, with 7 bases fitting TRBD2. Trimming removed 4 bases from V and 7 bases from J; junction bases left unmatched: 19. The length of the CDR3 is 18 residues. Germline V gene lookup returns CDR1 MGHRA and CDR2 YSYEKL. The chain's CDR3 is CASSPTPGGGLGMNEQFF. In DNA form, the CDR3 reads TGCGCCAGCAGCCCCACGCCGGGAGGAGGGTTGGGTATGAATGAGCAGTTCTTC.

This clonotype was observed a few times. The V call is TRBV10-3, the J call TRBJ2-3; TRBD1 might be the D (5 bases). Germline V lookup: CDR1 ENHRY, CDR2 SYGVKD. This CDR3 is built from 15 residues. Trimming removed 1 base at V and 0 bases at J, with 8 bases between. For the CDR3, the DNA is TGTGCCATCAGTGAGTTTAGGACAAGCACAGATACGCAGTATTTT. This translates into CAISEFRTSTDTQYF.

This sequence joins TRBV2 and TRBJ2-3, with a possible D match to TRBD2 (6 bases). The V end was cut by 1 base, the J end by 2 bases, with 10 bases between. CDR1 and CDR2 (germline): SNHLY, FYNNEI. The CDR3 has 15 amino acids. DNA of the CDR3: TGTGCCAGCAGTGAAGTGGCGGGGAACACAGATACGCAGTATTTT. Protein sequence: CASSEVAGNTDTQYF.

The chain employs TRBV4-1 and TRBJ2-3; maybe TRBD2 (6 bases). V gave up 4 bases and J gave up 7 bases, with 18 bases separating them. This CDR3 is built from 15 residues. The germline V gene encodes CDR1 MGHRA and CDR2 YSYEKL. CDR3 amino acids: CASSLRGEVRHTQYF. The CDR3 DNA sequence: TGCGCCAGCAGCCTTCGCGGGGAAGTCAGGCATACGCAGTATTTT.

V gene TRBV7-2 combines with J gene TRBJ2-7, with D perhaps being TRBD1 or TRBD2 (5 bases each). The CDR3 is 12 residues long. CDR1 SGHTA and CDR2 FQGNSA come from the germline V gene. Trimming left V 2 bases short and J 6 bases short, with 8 bases between. CDR3 coding DNA: TGTGCCAGCAGCTTACACGGGACCGAGCAGTACTTC. Residues: CASSLHGTEQYF.

This clonotype appeared many times. The chain couples TRBV14 to TRBJ2-1, with D unclear. The CDR3 consists of 15 residues. Germline lookup yields CDR1 SGHDN and CDR2 FVKESK. Trimming left V 4 bases short and J 3 bases short, with 13 bases between. In DNA form, the CDR3 reads TGTGCCAGCAGCCCCCGGTCCCCTTTCTACAATGAGCAGTTCTTC. It is translated as CASSPRSPFYNEQFF. Full variable domain (remainder filled in from reference TRBV14 and TRBJ2-1): EAGVTQFPSHSVIEKGQTVTLRCDPISGHDNLYWYRRVMGKEIKFLLHFVKESKQDESGMPNNRFLAERTGGTYSTLKVQPAELEDSGVYFCASSPRSPFYNEQFFGPGTRLTVL.

The rearrangement links TRBV25-1 to TRBJ2-5, with D perhaps TRBD2 (7 bases). Germline V gives CDR1 MGHDK, CDR2 SYGVNS. The CDR3 sequence is 14 residues long. The V gene lost 8 bases and the J gene lost 5 bases, with 18 bases spanning the gap. The chain's CDR3 is CASGGGGHTETQYF. In DNA, the CDR3 is TGTGCCAGCGGAGGGGGGGGACATACGGAGACCCAGTACTTC.

The genes are TRBV29-1 and TRBJ2-1, with TRBD2 identical over 8 bases. V lost 8 bases to trimming and J lost 0 bases; unmatched junction nucleotides: 3. The CDR3 length is 13 residues. CDR1 and CDR2 from the germline V gene are SQVTM and ANQGSEA. The CDR3 nucleotides read TGCAGCATCAGCGGGAGCTCCTACAATGAGCAGTTCTTC. Translating gives CSISGSSYNEQFF.

This clonotype was detected only a few times. The V call is TRBV12-3 or TRBV12-4, the J call TRBJ2-1; D is unclear. The CDR3 totals 15 residues. V lost 6 bases to trimming and J lost 0 bases, with 12 bases between them. The CDR3 region has the DNA TGTGCCAGCAGCCAATCTCCGCTCTCCTACAATGAGCAGTTCTTC. It is translated as CASSQSPLSYNEQFF.